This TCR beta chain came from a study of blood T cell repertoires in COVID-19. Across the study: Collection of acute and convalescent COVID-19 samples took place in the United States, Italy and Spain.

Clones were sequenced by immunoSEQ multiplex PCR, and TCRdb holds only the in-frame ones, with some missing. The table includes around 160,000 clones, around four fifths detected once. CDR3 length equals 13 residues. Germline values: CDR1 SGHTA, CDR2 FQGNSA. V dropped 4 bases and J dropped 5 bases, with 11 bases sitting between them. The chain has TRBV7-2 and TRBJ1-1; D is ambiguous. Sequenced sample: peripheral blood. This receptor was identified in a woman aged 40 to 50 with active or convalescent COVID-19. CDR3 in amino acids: CASSSSSYTEAFF. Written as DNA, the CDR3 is TGTGCCAGCAGCTCCTCGTCGTATACTGAAGCTTTCTTT.